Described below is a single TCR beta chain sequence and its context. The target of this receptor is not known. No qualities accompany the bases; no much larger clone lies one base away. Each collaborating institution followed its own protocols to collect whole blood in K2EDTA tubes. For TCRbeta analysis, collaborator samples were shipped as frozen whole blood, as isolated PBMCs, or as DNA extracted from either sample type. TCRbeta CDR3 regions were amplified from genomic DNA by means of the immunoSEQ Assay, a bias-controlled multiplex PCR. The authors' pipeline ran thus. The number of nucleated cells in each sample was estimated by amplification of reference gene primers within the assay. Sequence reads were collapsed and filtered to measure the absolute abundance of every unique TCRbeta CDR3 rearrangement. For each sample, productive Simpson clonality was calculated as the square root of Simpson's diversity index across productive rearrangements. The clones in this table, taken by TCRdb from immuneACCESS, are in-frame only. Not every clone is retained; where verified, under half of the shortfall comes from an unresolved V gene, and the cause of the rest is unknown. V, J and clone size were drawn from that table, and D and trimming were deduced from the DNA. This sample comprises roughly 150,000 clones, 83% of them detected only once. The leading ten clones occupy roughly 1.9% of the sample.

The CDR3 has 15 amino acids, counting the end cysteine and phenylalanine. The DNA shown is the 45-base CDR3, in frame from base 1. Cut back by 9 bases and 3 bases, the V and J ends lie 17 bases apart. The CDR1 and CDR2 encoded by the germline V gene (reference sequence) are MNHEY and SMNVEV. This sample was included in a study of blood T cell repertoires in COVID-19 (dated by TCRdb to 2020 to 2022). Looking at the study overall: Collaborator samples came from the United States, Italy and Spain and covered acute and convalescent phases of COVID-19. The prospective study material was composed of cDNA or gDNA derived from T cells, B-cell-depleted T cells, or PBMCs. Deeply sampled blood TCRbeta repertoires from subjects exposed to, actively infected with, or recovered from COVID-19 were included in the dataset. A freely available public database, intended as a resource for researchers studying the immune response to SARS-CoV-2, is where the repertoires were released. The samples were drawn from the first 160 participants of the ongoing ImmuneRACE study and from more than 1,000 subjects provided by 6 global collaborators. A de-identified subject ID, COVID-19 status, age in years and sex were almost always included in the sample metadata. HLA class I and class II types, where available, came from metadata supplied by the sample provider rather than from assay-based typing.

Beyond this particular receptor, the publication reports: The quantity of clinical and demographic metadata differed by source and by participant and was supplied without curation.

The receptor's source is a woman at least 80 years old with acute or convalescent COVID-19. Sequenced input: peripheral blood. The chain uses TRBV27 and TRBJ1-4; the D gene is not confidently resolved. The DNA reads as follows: TGTGCCAGTAGACATGCTGGCGTGCCTAATGAAAAACTGTTTTTT. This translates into CASRHAGVPNEKLFF.